This T cell receptor (beta chain) was profiled in a study of T cells expressing NK-cell markers. Study overall: TCR beta repertoires came from sorted CD3+CD56+NKG2C+, CD3+CD56+NKG2C- and CD3+CD56-NKG2C+ T cells. With respect to HCMV, seven of the eight sequenced donors were seropositive, and one was seronegative.

Reprocessing the 5' RACE reads, TCRdb reports a single entry for every CDR3 protein and omits DNA. The sample table sets out 550,000 to 600,000 distinct CDR3 sequences. Whole-study results and caveats: HCMV specificity of the expanded NKG2C+ T cell clones stayed unclear. A few donors' CD3+CD56-NKG2C+ cells were dominated by the same clonotypes.

Germline V CDR1 and CDR2: SGHRS, YFSETQ. The CDR3 length is 14 residues. Details on this clonotype: What it binds is unknown.

The sample comprised blood T cells: a sorted CD56 or NKG2C T cell subset, CD4+ or CD8+ T cells, or bulk PBMC T cells (not recorded which). This TCR came from a man aged 18 to 30 in good health. This chain links TRBV5-1 with TRBJ2-2; absent DNA, TCRdb's TRBD2 call cannot be checked. The CDR3 loop is CASRRGRQTGELFF.